This T cell receptor (beta chain) was observed in a study of shared clonotypes between healthy human individuals. Study-wide findings and caveats: Only blood was sampled, and tissue TCR repertoires likely differ from blood ones.

Sequencing used immunoSEQ multiplex PCR; TCRdb keeps in-frame clones, though not all of them. The profile shows about 1,900,000 clones, around 96% of them singletons. Concerning this clone: Its antigen remains unidentified. The same CDR3 arises from other DNA sequences in this sample as well.

It was CD45RO-negative cells, positively selected for CCR7, that made up naive CD8 cells, with terminally differentiated effector memory CD45RA+ cells excluded. The clonotype originates from a man aged 18 to 29 in good health. Input material: naive CD8+ T cells sorted from blood.

The CDR3 DNA is TGTGCCAGCAGTTTAAGACCCGGACAACTCTCCTACGAGCAGTACTTC. Translating gives CASSLRPGQLSYEQYF. The rearrangement joins TRBV28 to TRBJ2-7; maybe TRBD1 (5 bases). V was shortened by 2 bases and J by 0 bases, with 14 bases between the two germline ends. The CDR3 is made up of 16 amino acids. Germline assignment: CDR1 MDHEN and CDR2 SYDVKM. Supplemented by reference TRBV28 and TRBJ2-7, the full variable domain reads DVKVTQSSRYLVKRTGEKVFLECVQDMDHENMFWYRQDPGLGLRLIYFSYDVKMKEKGDIPEGYSVSREKKERFSLILESASTNQTSMYLCASSLRPGQLSYEQYFGPGTRLTVT.